This TCR beta chain was captured by sequencing in a study of blood T cell repertoires in COVID-19. The V gene's germline CDR1 is MNHEY and CDR2 SVGAGI. Germline trimming cut 9 bases from V and 0 bases from J; bases unmatched to any gene: 5. The CDR3 loop spans 14 amino acids. Authors' data handling: For nucleated cells, counts were estimated from reference gene primer amplification. Profiling relied on immunoSEQ multiplex PCR, and the TCRdb table lists in-frame clones only, not all of them. V, J and clone size reflect that table, while D and trimming were determined from the DNA. This sample carries over 200,000 clones, 91% of them seen once, and the ten largest clones take approximately 1.2%.

The chain combines TRBV6-5 with TRBJ2-4; TRBD1 matches 7 bases. The TCR was taken from a human donor in a cohort exposed to, infected with or recovered from COVID-19 (not recorded which). The donor label of this sample is uncertain. Sequencing was performed on PBMCs or T cells enriched from blood (not recorded which). The CDR3 protein is CASGTALAKNIQYF. CDR3 sequence (DNA): TGTGCCAGTGGGACAGCCTTAGCCAAAAACATTCAGTACTTC.